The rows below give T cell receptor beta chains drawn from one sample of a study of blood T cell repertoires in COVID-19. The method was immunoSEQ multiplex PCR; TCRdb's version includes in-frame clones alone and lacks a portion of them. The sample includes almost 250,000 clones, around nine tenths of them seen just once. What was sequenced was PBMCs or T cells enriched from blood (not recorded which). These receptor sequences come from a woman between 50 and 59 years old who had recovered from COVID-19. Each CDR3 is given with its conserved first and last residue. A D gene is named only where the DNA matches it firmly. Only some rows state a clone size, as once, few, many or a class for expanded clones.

CDR3nt: TGTGCCAGCAGCCCCCGTCAGGGAGGTGAAAAACTGTTTTTT; CDR3aa: CASSPRQGGEKLFF; v_gene: TRBV9; abundance: once; d_gene: .; j_gene: TRBJ1-4
CDR3nt: TGTGCCAGCAGCTTAGGTCATTCGGGACTAGCCATACAAGAGACCCAGTACTTC; CDR3aa: CASSLGHSGLAIQETQYF; v_gene: TRBV11-2; abundance: .; d_gene: TRBD2; j_gene: TRBJ2-5
CDR3nt: TGTGCCAGCAGCTTCGGGTACTCCTACGAGCAGTACTTC; CDR3aa: CASSFGYSYEQYF; v_gene: TRBV7-9; abundance: .; d_gene: .; j_gene: TRBJ2-7
CDR3nt: TGTGCCAGCAGCGAGACACTGACAGGATCAGCTTTCTTT; CDR3aa: CASSETLTGSAFF; v_gene: TRBV9; abundance: few; d_gene: .; j_gene: TRBJ1-1
CDR3nt: TGTGCCAGCAGCTTAGTCGTAGGACAGGGCTTTTCTGGCTACACCTTC; CDR3aa: CASSLVVGQGFSGYTF; v_gene: TRBV7-8; abundance: .; d_gene: TRBD1; j_gene: TRBJ1-2
CDR3nt: TGTGCCAGCAGTCGTACAGGGGGCCTAACTGAAGCTTTCTTT; CDR3aa: CASSRTGGLTEAFF; v_gene: TRBV27; abundance: .; d_gene: TRBD1; j_gene: TRBJ1-1
CDR3nt: TGTGCCAGCAGCCGCGGACTAGCGGACCCATTTAGGGAGCAGTTCTTC; CDR3aa: CASSRGLADPFREQFF; v_gene: TRBV5-4; abundance: .; d_gene: TRBD2; j_gene: TRBJ2-1
CDR3nt: TGTGCCAGCAGCCAAGTTGGGCAGCTAGCGGGAGCGGGTGAGCAGTTCTTC; CDR3aa: CASSQVGQLAGAGEQFF; v_gene: TRBV3-1/TRBV3-2; abundance: .; d_gene: TRBD2; j_gene: TRBJ2-1
CDR3nt: TGTGCCAGCAGCTCTAGGACAGCCCTAAGCTCCTATAATTCACCCCTCCACTTT; CDR3aa: CASSSRTALSSYNSPLHF; v_gene: TRBV7-6; abundance: once; d_gene: .; j_gene: TRBJ1-6
CDR3nt: TGCGCCAGCAGCTTGTTCCTAGCGGGAGGCTCGAACACCGGGGAGCTGTTTTTT; CDR3aa: CASSLFLAGGSNTGELFF; v_gene: TRBV5-1; abundance: .; d_gene: TRBD2; j_gene: TRBJ2-2
CDR3nt: TGTGCCAGCAGCAATGCAGCGGGAGGATTCTACGAGCAGTACTTC; CDR3aa: CASSNAAGGFYEQYF; v_gene: TRBV21-1; abundance: .; d_gene: .; j_gene: TRBJ2-7
CDR3nt: TGCGCCAGCAGCTTGGTCGGGGAAAATCAGCCCCAGCATTTT; CDR3aa: CASSLVGENQPQHF; v_gene: TRBV5-1; abundance: .; d_gene: .; j_gene: TRBJ1-5
CDR3nt: TGTGCCAGCAGCTTAGGGTCTTCTTCGGGACTAGCGGGAGATGAGCAGTTCTTC; CDR3aa: CASSLGSSSGLAGDEQFF; v_gene: TRBV7-9; abundance: .; d_gene: TRBD2; j_gene: TRBJ2-1
CDR3nt: TGCAGTGCTAGTGAACCTCTTTCGGACTATGGCTACACCTTC; CDR3aa: CSASEPLSDYGYTF; v_gene: TRBV20-1; abundance: .; d_gene: .; j_gene: TRBJ1-2
CDR3nt: TGTGCCAGCAGGAGGACAGGCTCCTACGAGCAGTACTTC; CDR3aa: CASRRTGSYEQYF; v_gene: TRBV27; abundance: few; d_gene: TRBD1; j_gene: TRBJ2-7
CDR3nt: TGCGCCAGCAGCGTGGATGGAGTGACCCAGTACTTC; CDR3aa: CASSVDGVTQYF; v_gene: TRBV5-1; abundance: .; d_gene: .; j_gene: TRBJ2-5
CDR3nt: TGTGCCAGCAGCTTAATCCGGACTAGCTACGAGCAGTACTTC; CDR3aa: CASSLIRTSYEQYF; v_gene: TRBV7-8; abundance: .; d_gene: TRBD2; j_gene: TRBJ2-7
CDR3nt: TGTGCCAGCAGCTCGACAGGGAATCAGCCCCAGCATTTT; CDR3aa: CASSSTGNQPQHF; v_gene: TRBV11-2; abundance: .; d_gene: TRBD1; j_gene: TRBJ1-5
CDR3nt: .; CDR3aa: CTSSQDDRWASGNINEQYF; v_gene: TRBV1; abundance: many; d_gene: .; j_gene: TRBJ2-7
CDR3nt: TGCGCCAGCAGCTTGGATAGAAACAATGAGCAGTTCTTC; CDR3aa: CASSLDRNNEQFF; v_gene: TRBV5-1; abundance: few; d_gene: .; j_gene: TRBJ2-1
CDR3nt: TGCAGCGTTGAGCTGGACTCGGACCCTGGTACGCAGTATTTT; CDR3aa: CSVELDSDPGTQYF; v_gene: TRBV29-1; abundance: once; d_gene: .; j_gene: TRBJ2-3
CDR3nt: TGTGCCACCAGCACCCGGGACAGATTCACAGATACGCAGTATTTT; CDR3aa: CATSTRDRFTDTQYF; v_gene: TRBV15; abundance: .; d_gene: TRBD1; j_gene: TRBJ2-3
CDR3nt: TGTGCCAGCAGCTTTCTTAGCGGGAACCCCTACGAGCAGTACTTC; CDR3aa: CASSFLSGNPYEQYF; v_gene: TRBV5-6; abundance: once; d_gene: TRBD2; j_gene: TRBJ2-7
CDR3nt: TGCGCCAGCAGCCAGACTCCAGGGGTCTTGAGCTCTGGAAACACCATATATTTT; CDR3aa: CASSQTPGVLSSGNTIYF; v_gene: TRBV4-1; abundance: .; d_gene: .; j_gene: TRBJ1-3
CDR3nt: TGTGCCAGCAGCCCCACTAGCCATACCACAGATACGCAGTATTTT; CDR3aa: CASSPTSHTTDTQYF; v_gene: TRBV5-4; abundance: .; d_gene: .; j_gene: TRBJ2-3
CDR3nt: TGTGCCAGCAGTTCACACCGGGACATCTACTACACAGGCAATGAGCAGTTCTTC; CDR3aa: CASSSHRDIYYTGNEQFF; v_gene: TRBV28; abundance: .; d_gene: .; j_gene: TRBJ2-1
CDR3nt: TGCGCCAGCAGCTTGGCCTTCAATAGGGGGCGCGACGAGCAGTACTTC; CDR3aa: CASSLAFNRGRDEQYF; v_gene: TRBV5-1; abundance: .; d_gene: TRBD1; j_gene: TRBJ2-7
CDR3nt: TGCGCCAGCAGCGCGGGCCTGAACACTGAAGCTTTCTTT; CDR3aa: CASSAGLNTEAFF; v_gene: TRBV5-1; abundance: .; d_gene: .; j_gene: TRBJ1-1
CDR3nt: TGTGCCAGCAACCCGGGACTAGCCTACCAAGAGACCCAGTACTTC; CDR3aa: CASNPGLAYQETQYF; v_gene: TRBV7-8; abundance: .; d_gene: TRBD2; j_gene: TRBJ2-5